This T cell receptor beta chain is drawn from a study of blood T cell repertoires in COVID-19. Study overall: Both acute and convalescent COVID-19 samples were obtained from the United States, Italy and Spain. PBMCs, B-cell-depleted T cells, or T cells were the source of the cDNA or gDNA that made up the material.

Losses at the gene ends were 8 bases for V and 5 bases for J; bases not matched to a gene: 9. Germline V gene sequence: CDR1 SQVTM, CDR2 ANQGSEA. The CDR3 extends over 13 amino acids. In the original analysis: Amplification of reference gene primers was used by the study to estimate nucleated cell counts. TCRdb's table, derived via immunoSEQ multiplex PCR, lists solely in-frame clones and lacks some. The V and J calls and clone size come from that table; D and trimming were worked out from the DNA. The top ten hold 0.37% of the sample, which has about 45,000 clones, around 90% seen once. The sequence was collected from a man aged 50 to 60 with COVID-19, enrolled during active disease. The V and J genes are TRBV29-1 and TRBJ1-1; TRBD1 matches at 9 bases. Source material: peripheral blood. The CDR3: CSIGAGTGTEAFF. CDR3 sequence (DNA): TGCAGCATTGGGGCAGGGACAGGGACTGAAGCTTTCTTT.